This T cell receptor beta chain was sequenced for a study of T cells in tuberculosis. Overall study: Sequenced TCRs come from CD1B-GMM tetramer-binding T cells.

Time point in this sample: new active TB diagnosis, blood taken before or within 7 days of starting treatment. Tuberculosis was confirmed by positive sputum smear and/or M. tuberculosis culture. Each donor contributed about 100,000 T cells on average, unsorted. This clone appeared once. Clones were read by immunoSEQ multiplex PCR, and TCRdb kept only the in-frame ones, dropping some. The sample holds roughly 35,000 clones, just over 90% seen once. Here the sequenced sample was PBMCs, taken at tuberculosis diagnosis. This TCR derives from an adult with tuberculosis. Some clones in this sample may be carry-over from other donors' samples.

The CDR3 nucleotides read TGTGCCAGCAGCTCCTTCGGACAGGGGAACTATGGCTACACCTTC. Encoded protein: CASSSFGQGNYGYTF. The genes are TRBV11-2 and TRBJ1-2; 9 bases line up with TRBD1. V lost 4 bases, J lost 2 bases, and 5 bases stayed unmatched. CDR3 length equals 15 residues. Germline CDR1 and CDR2: SGHAT and FQNNGV.